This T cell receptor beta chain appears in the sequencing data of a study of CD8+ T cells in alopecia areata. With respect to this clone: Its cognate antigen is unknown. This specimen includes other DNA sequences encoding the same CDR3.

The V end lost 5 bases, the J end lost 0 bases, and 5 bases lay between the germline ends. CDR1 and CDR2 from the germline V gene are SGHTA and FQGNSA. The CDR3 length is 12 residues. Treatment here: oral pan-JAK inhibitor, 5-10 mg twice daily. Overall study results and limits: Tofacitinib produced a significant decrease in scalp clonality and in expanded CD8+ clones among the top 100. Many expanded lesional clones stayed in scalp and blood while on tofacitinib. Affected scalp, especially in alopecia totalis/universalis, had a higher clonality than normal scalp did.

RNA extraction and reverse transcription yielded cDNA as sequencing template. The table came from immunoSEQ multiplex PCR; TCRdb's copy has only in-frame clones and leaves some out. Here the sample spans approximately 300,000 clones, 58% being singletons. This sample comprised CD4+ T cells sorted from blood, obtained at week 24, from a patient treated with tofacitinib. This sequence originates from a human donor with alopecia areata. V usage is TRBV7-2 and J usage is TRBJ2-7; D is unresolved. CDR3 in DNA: TGTGCCAGCAGCCTAACCTCCTACGAGCAGTACTTC. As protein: CASSLTSYEQYF.